The sequence of this T cell receptor (beta chain) was determined in a study of Ad26.COV2.S vaccination and SARS-CoV-2 variants. The V gene's germline CDR1 is MNHEY and CDR2 SVGEGT. This CDR3 is built from 13 residues. The trim removed 5 bases at V and 9 bases at J, leaving 9 bases unmatched. Stated treatment: some 19 received Ad26.COV2.S at low or high dose, single or two shots; a few received placebo; per-sample allocation not given. Vaccine and placebo recipients were sampled on day 63 after the first injection. The data were produced by immunoSEQ multiplex PCR, yet TCRdb's version contains in-frame clones alone and is incomplete. The sample carries under 600,000 clones, roughly nine tenths recorded once.

The receptor's source is a person aged 18-60 years who received the Ad26.COV2.S COVID-19 vaccine or a placebo. The chain employs TRBV6-2 or TRBV6-3 and TRBJ1-1, with 7 bases lining up with TRBD1. The sample in question was peripheral blood, obtained in a trial of Ad26.COV2.S vaccine versus placebo. DNA for the CDR3: TGTGCCAGCAGTCGACAGGGACCAGGAAAAGCTTTCTTT. Amino acid sequence: CASSRQGPGKAFF.